This TCR beta chain came from a study of blood T cell repertoires in COVID-19. Produced via immunoSEQ multiplex PCR; TCRdb's table is partial and in-frame only. The sample records tens of thousands of clones, about nine tenths being singletons. With 6 bases clipped from V and 7 bases from J, the junction kept 4 bases outside the gene matches. The germline gives CDR1 MNHEY, CDR2 SVGAGI. The CDR3 consists of 13 residues. Sequencing used peripheral blood. This sequence was found in a man aged 55 to 70 with acute or convalescent COVID-19. The V call is TRBV6-5, the J call TRBJ2-1; 9 nucleotides align to TRBD1. CDR3 amino acids: CASSSDRGNEQFF. The DNA of the CDR3 is TGTGCCAGCAGCTCGGACAGGGGAAATGAGCAGTTCTTC.